A selection of T cell receptor beta chains follows, all from one sample in a study of T cells expressing NK-cell markers. Each CDR3 protein gets one entry in TCRdb, which reprocessed the 5' RACE reads and gives no DNA. This sample's table reports around 550,000 distinct CDR3 sequences. Sample: blood T cells: a sorted CD56 or NKG2C T cell subset, CD4+ or CD8+ T cells, or bulk PBMC T cells (not recorded which). The origin of the receptors is a young man in good health. Both conserved end residues are part of each CDR3.

TRBJ2-7 | TRBV30 | CAWSVLAEAYEQYF
TRBJ1-5 | TRBV12-3/TRBV12-4 | CASTWGVRNQPQHF
TRBJ2-2 | TRBV12-3/TRBV12-4 | CASRLLRNTGELFF
TRBJ1-5 | TRBV12-3/TRBV12-4 | CASSAHDRDWNQPQHF
TRBJ2-2 | TRBV27 | CASGTGVLTGELFF
TRBJ2-1 | TRBV20-1 | CSARVITLNYNEQFF
TRBJ1-2 | TRBV29-1 | CSVGFLVWGYTF
TRBJ2-4 | TRBV12-5 | CASGSEWIQYF
TRBJ2-5 | TRBV3-1 | CASSQEVGLAGETQYF
TRBJ2-1 | TRBV9 | CASSVGSAEQFF
TRBJ2-7 | TRBV4-3 | CASSQDHRGQTYEQYF
TRBJ2-5 | TRBV5-1 | CASSLWEMTRPGTAKQETQYF
TRBJ2-1 | TRBV10-2 | CASSEDRSIRGSNEQFF
TRBJ2-3 | TRBV14 | CASSQALITDTQYF
TRBJ2-2 | TRBV4-3 | CASSQVLADLNTGELFF
TRBJ1-2 | TRBV9 | CASSGGQGAFASYTF
TRBJ1-4 | TRBV28 | CASSWVLTNEKLFF
TRBJ2-3 | TRBV7-2 | CASSLLDFRDTQYF
TRBJ2-1 | TRBV29-1 | CSVVGQGDVGEQFF
TRBJ1-6 | TRBV5-1 | CASGEFGTGGSPLHF
TRBJ2-7 | TRBV5-1 | CASSLVAGGPYEQYF
TRBJ2-7 | TRBV12-3/TRBV12-4 | CASSSRVSSYEQYF
TRBJ2-2 | TRBV4-1 | CASSQVGSGRLTGELFF
TRBJ2-7 | TRBV12-3/TRBV12-4 | CASSEHPGQGTGEQYF
TRBJ2-7 | TRBV4-3 | CASSGSIAGEEQYF
TRBJ2-3 | TRBV24-1 | CATSDMGVGVGDTQYF
TRBJ2-7 | TRBV28 | CASSMIRDTEQYF
TRBJ1-5 | TRBV15 | CATTAGVSNQPQHF
TRBJ2-7 | TRBV18 | CASSPPSGGYYEQYF
TRBJ2-3 | TRBV12-5 | CASGWGTGSVADTQYF
TRBJ2-1 | TRBV10-3 | CAISEKGARNEQFF